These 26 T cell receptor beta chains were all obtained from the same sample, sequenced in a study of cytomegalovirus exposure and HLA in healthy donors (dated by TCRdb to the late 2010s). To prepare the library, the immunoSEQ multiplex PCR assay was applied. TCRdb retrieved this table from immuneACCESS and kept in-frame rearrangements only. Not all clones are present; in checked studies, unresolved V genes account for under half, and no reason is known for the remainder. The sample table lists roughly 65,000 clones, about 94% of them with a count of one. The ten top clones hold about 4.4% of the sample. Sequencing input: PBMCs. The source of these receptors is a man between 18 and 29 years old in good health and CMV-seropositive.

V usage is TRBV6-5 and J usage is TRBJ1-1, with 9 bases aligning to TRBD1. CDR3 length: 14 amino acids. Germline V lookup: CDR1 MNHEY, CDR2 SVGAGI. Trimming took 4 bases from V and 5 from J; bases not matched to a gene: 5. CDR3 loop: CASSFDRGRTEAFF. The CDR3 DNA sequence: TGTGCCAGCAGTTTCGACAGGGGGAGAACTGAAGCTTTCTTT.

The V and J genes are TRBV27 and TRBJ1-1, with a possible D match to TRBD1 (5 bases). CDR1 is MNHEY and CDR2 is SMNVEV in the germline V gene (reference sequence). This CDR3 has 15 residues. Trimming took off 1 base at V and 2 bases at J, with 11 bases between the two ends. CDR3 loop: CASSLFPTVNTEAFF. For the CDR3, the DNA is TGTGCCAGCAGTTTATTCCCGACAGTAAACACTGAAGCTTTCTTT.

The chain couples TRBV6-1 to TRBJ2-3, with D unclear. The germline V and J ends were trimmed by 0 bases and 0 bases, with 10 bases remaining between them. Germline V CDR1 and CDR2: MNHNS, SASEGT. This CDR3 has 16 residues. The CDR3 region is CASSEALYVSTDTQYF. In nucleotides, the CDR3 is TGTGCCAGCAGTGAAGCGCTCTACGTTAGCACAGATACGCAGTATTTT.

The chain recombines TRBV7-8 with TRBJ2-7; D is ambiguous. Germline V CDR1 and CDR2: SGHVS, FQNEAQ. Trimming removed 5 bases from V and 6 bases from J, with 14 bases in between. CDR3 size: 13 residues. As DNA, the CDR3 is TGTGCCAGCAGCCCCAGCGTGGCGTCCGAGCAGTACTTC. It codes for CASSPSVASEQYF.

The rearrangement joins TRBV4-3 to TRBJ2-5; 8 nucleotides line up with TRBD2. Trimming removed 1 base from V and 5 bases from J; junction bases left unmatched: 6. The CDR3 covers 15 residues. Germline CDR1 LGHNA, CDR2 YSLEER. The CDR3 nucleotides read TGCGCCAGCAGCCAAGTAGCGGGGCGGGGGGAGACCCAGTACTTC. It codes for CASSQVAGRGETQYF.

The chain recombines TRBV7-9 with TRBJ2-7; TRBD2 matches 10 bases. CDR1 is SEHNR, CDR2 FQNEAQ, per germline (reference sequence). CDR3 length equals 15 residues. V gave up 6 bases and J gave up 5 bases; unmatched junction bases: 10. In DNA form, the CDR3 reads TGTGCCAGCAGTGGGGGAAGCGGGAGGGCAAACGAGCAGTACTTC. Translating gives CASSGGSGRANEQYF. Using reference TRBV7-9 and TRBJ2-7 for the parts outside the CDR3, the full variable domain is DTGVSQNPRHKITKRGQNVTFRCDPISEHNRLYWYRQTLGQGPEFLTYFQNEAQLEKSRLLSDRFSAERPKGSFSTLEIQRTEQGDSAMYLCASSGGSGRANEQYFGPGTRLTVT.

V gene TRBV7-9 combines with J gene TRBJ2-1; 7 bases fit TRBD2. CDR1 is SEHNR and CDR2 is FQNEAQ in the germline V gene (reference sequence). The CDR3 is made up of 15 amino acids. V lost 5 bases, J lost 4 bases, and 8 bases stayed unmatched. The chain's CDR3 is CASSLRGGQYNEQFF. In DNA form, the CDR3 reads TGTGCCAGCAGCCTCCGGGGAGGGCAATACAATGAGCAGTTCTTC.

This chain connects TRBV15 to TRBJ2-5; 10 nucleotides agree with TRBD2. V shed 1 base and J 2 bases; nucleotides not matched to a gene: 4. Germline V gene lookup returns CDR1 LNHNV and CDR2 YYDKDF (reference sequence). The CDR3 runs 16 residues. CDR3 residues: CATSRGGAGGQETQYF. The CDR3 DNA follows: TGTGCCACCAGCAGAGGAGGAGCGGGGGGGCAAGAGACCCAGTACTTC. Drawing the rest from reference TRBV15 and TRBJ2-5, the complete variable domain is DAMVIQNPRYQVTQFGKPVTLSCSQTLNHNVMYWYQQKSSQAPKLLFHYYDKDFNNEADTPDNFQSRRPNTSFCFLDIRSPGLGDTAMYLCATSRGGAGGQETQYFGPGTRLLVL.

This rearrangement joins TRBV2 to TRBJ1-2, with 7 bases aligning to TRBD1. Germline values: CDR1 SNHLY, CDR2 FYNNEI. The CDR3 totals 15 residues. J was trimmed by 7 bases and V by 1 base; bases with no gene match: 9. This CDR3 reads CASSEGPRTGIGYTF. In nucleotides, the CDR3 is TGTGCCAGCAGTGAAGGCCCACGGACAGGAATTGGCTACACCTTC.

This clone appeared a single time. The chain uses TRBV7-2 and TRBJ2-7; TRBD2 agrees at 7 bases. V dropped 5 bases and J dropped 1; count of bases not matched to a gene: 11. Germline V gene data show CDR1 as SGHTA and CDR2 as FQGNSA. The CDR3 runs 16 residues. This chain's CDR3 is CASSPAGTKASYEQYF. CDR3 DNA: TGTGCCAGCAGCCCAGCCGGGACTAAGGCATCCTACGAGCAGTACTTC.

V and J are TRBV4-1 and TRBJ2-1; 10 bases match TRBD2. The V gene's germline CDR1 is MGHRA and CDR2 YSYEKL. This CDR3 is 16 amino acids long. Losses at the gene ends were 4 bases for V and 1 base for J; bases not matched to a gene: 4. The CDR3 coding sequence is TGCGCCAGCAGCCCCAGGACTAGCGGATCCTACAATGAGCAGTTCTTC. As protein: CASSPRTSGSYNEQFF.

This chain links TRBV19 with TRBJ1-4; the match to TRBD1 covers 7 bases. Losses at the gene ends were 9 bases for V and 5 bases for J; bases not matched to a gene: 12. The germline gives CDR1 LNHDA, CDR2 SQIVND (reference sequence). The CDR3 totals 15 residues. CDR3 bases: TGTGCCAGCAAAAACGGACAGGCGGGGAATGAAAAACTGTTTTTT. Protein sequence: CASKNGQAGNEKLFF. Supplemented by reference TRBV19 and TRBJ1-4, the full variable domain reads DGGITQSPKYLFRKEGQNVTLSCEQNLNHDAMYWYRQDPGQGLRLIYYSQIVNDFQKGDIAEGYSVSREKKESFPLTVTSAQKNPTAFYLCASKNGQAGNEKLFFGSGTQLSVL.

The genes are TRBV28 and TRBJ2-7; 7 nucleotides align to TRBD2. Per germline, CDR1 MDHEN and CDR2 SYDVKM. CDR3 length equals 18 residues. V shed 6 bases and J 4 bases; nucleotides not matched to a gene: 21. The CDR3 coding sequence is TGTGCCAGCAGGTCCCTTCTAGCGGCCCGGATCACCGTGTACGAGCAGTACTTC. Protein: CASRSLLAARITVYEQYF.

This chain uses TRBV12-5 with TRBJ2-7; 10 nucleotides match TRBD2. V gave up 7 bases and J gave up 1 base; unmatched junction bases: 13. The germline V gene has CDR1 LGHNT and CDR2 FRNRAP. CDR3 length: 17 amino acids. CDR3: CASASSPTSGLSYEQYF. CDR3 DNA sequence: TGTGCTAGTGCCTCCTCCCCGACTAGCGGGCTATCCTACGAGCAGTACTTC.

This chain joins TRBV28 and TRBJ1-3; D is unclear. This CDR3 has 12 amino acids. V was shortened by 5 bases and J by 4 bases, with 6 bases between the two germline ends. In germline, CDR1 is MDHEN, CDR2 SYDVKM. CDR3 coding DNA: TGTGCCAGCAGTGGCTCCGGAAACACCATATATTTT. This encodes CASSGSGNTIYF.

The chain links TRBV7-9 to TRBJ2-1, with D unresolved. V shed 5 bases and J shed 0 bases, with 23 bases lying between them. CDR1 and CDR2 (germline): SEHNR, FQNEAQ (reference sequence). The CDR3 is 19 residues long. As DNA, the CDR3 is TGTGCCAGCAGCACCGTATATTTTAGGAGCGAGAGCTCCTACAATGAGCAGTTCTTC. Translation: CASSTVYFRSESSYNEQFF. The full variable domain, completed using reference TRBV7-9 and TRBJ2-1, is DTGVSQNPRHKITKRGQNVTFRCDPISEHNRLYWYRQTLGQGPEFLTYFQNEAQLEKSRLLSDRFSAERPKGSFSTLEIQRTEQGDSAMYLCASSTVYFRSESSYNEQFFGPGTRLTVL.

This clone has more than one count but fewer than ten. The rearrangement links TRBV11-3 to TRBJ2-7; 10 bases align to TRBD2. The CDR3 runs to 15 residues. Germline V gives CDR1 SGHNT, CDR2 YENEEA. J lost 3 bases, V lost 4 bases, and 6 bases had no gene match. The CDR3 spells CASSSTGTSVYEQYF. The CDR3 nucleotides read TGTGCCAGCAGCTCGACCGGGACTAGCGTCTACGAGCAGTACTTC.

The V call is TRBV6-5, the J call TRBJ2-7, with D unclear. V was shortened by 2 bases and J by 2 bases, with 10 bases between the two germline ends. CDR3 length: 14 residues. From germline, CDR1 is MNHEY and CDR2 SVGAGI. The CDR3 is CASSYDRYTYEQYF. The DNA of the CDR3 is TGTGCCAGCAGTTACGATCGATACACCTACGAGCAGTACTTC.

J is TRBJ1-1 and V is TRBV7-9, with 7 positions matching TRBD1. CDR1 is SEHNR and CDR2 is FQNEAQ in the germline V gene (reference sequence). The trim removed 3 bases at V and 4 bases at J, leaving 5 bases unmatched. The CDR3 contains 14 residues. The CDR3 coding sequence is TGTGCCAGCAGCTTCCACAGGGGCGGCACTGAAGCTTTCTTT. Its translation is CASSFHRGGTEAFF.

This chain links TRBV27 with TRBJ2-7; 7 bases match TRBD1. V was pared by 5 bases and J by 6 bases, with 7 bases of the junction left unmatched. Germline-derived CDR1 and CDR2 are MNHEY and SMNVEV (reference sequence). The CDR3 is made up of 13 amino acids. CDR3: CASSSTGVGEQYF. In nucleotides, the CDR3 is TGTGCCAGCAGTAGCACAGGGGTGGGCGAGCAGTACTTC.

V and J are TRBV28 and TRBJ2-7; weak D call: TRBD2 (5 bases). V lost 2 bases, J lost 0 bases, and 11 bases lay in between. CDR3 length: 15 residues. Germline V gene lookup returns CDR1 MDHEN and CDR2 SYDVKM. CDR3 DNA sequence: TGTGCCAGCAGTTTAGACCGGGAACGCTCCTACGAGCAGTACTTC. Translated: CASSLDRERSYEQYF.

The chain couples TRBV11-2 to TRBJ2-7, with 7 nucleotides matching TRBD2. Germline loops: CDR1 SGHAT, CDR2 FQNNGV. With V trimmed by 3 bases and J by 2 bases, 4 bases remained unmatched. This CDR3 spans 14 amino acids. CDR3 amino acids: CASSFGLAAYEQYF. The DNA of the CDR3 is TGTGCCAGCAGCTTCGGGCTAGCGGCCTACGAGCAGTACTTC.

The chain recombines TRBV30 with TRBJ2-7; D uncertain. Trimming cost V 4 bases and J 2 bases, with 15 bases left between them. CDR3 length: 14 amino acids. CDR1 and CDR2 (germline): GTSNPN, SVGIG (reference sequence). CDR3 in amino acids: CAWIPSAGTYEQYF. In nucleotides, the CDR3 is TGTGCCTGGATCCCGAGTGCCGGTACCTACGAGCAGTACTTC.

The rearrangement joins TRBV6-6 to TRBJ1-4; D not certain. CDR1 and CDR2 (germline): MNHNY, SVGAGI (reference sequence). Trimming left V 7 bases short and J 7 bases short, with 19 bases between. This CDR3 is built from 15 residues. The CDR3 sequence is CASTLRTRESEKLFF. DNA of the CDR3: TGTGCCAGCACGTTGAGGACGAGGGAGTCTGAAAAACTGTTTTTT.

CDR3: CASSLGPGVKTYGYTF. The CDR3 DNA reads as TGTGCCAGCAGCTTAGGACCAGGGGTGAAAACCTATGGCTACACCTTC. This chain joins TRBV11-2 and TRBJ1-2; possible D gene TRBD1, 6 bases. CDR1 and CDR2 from the germline V gene are SGHAT and FQNNGV. V gave up 1 base and J gave up 4 bases, with 16 bases separating them. The CDR3 has 16 amino acids.

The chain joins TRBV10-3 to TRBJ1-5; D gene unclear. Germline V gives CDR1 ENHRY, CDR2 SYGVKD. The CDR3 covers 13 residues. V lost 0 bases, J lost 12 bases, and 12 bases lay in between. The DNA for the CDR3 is TGTGCCATCAGTGAGTCGATTATGATCTACCAGCATTTT. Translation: CAISESIMIYQHF.